These 7 T cell receptor beta chains were sequenced from one sample in a study of regulatory T cells in long-lasting Graves disease. Time point indicated: newly diagnosed GD, antithyroid drugs for less than 3 months. PBMC-derived RNA was used for the TCR library. Arm-PCR of CDR3 regions and iRepertoire HTBI primers were used to build TCR beta libraries. TCRdb independently ran MiXCR on the multiplex PCR reads; one entry per CDR3 protein. The sample contains around 360,000 distinct CDR3 sequences, 15% to 20% of which appear only once. These records were also assigned to another study, of T cells in Graves' hyperthyroidism and ophthalmopathy.

The sequenced sample was peripheral blood mononuclear cells (PBMCs), obtained at new diagnosis, from a patient treated with antithyroid drugs. The receptors originated from a woman under 30 with Graves disease.

There are many counts of this clonotype. The rearrangement links TRBV6-1 to TRBJ2-1; D may correspond to TRBD1 or TRBD2 (5 bases each). Germline-derived CDR1 and CDR2 are MNHNS and SASEGT. CDR3 length: 14 residues. Trimming cost V 6 bases and J 1 base, with 10 bases left between them. The CDR3 coding sequence is TGTGCCAGCAGGGGACCCACTTCCTACAATGAGCAGTTCTTC. Protein product: CASRGPTSYNEQFF.

The rearrangement uses TRBV5-6 and TRBJ2-1, with D perhaps TRBD1 or TRBD2 (6 bases each). Germline V gene sequence: CDR1 SGHDT, CDR2 YYEEEE. V was trimmed by 4 bases and J by 1 base, leaving 15 bases between them. This CDR3 comprises 16 residues. For the CDR3, the DNA is TGTGCCAGCAGCCCGAGGGGGGTAGGGTCCTACAATGAGCAGTTCTTC. It codes for CASSPRGVGSYNEQFF.

In its sample, this clonotype was seen many times. The chain links TRBV6-5 to TRBJ2-7; 10 bases match TRBD2. The V segment lost 2 bases and the J segment 2 bases; nucleotides outside the gene matches: 3. Per germline, CDR1 MNHEY and CDR2 SVGAGI. The CDR3 has 15 residues. CDR3 sequence: CASSYGTSGTYEQYF. As DNA, the CDR3 is TGTGCCAGCAGTTACGGCACTAGCGGGACCTACGAGCAGTACTTC.

The sample holds a few counts of this clonotype. This chain uses TRBV27 with TRBJ1-3, with TRBD1 matching 7 bases. The junction had 10 bases not matched to a gene; V was cut back by 2 bases and J by 3 bases. This CDR3 comprises 17 residues. Germline CDR1 is MNHEY and CDR2 is SMNVEV (reference sequence). The CDR3 sequence: CASSLTPPAGGGNTIYF. DNA of the CDR3: TGTGCCAGCAGTTTAACCCCACCGGCAGGGGGTGGAAACACCATATATTTT.

This clonotype was observed many times. This chain links TRBV7-2 with TRBJ1-1; no definite D call. The CDR3 totals 15 residues. V was clipped by 1 base and J by 1 base, with 10 bases between them. Looked up from germline, CDR1 is SGHTA and CDR2 is FQGNSA. The DNA of the CDR3 is TGTGCCAGCAGCTTAGTTAGGACGGCGAACACTGAAGCTTTCTTT. It encodes CASSLVRTANTEAFF.

This clonotype was seen at least ten times. This CDR3 is CASSPPLPAGEGDTQYF. Here the CDR3 DNA reads TGTGCCAGCAGCCCCCCCCTTCCGGCGGGAGAGGGAGATACGCAGTATTTT. This rearrangement joins TRBV7-6 to TRBJ2-3, with 7 bases fitting TRBD2. The V gene end was trimmed by 5 bases and the J gene end by 5 bases; junction bases not matched to a gene: 16. The CDR3 loop spans 17 amino acids. Germline V gene lookup returns CDR1 SGHVS and CDR2 FNYEAQ. Together with reference TRBV7-6 and TRBJ2-3, the CDR3 gives the full variable domain: GAGVSQSPRYKVTKRGQDVALRCDPISGHVSLYWYRQALGQGPEFLTYFNYEAQQDKSGLPNDRFSAERPEGSISTLTIQRTEQRDSAMYRCASSPPLPAGEGDTQYFGPGTRLTVL.

This clonotype was seen at least ten times. J is TRBJ2-7 and V is TRBV28; the match to TRBD1 covers 8 bases. The germline gives CDR1 MDHEN, CDR2 SYDVKM. J gave up 5 bases and V 5 bases, and 8 bases lay outside the gene matches. The length of the CDR3 is 14 residues. CDR3 amino acids: CASSTSPTGDEQYF. CDR3 DNA: TGTGCCAGCAGTACCTCGCCGACAGGGGACGAGCAGTACTTC.